This T cell receptor (beta chain) was sequenced in a study of radiation and T cells in renal cell carcinoma. About the study: Nephrectomy followed 15 Gy stereotactic body radiation by 4 weeks.

V dropped 4 bases and J dropped 0; count of bases not matched to a gene: 11. CDR3 length: 18 amino acids. Germline CDR1 and CDR2: SNHLY and FYNNEI. TCRdb's copy holds only in-frame clones and misses some; the assay was immunoSEQ multiplex PCR. The sample has around 76,000 clones, around 76% seen once; the top ten hold nearly 6%. Time point noted: blood 2 weeks post-SBRT. Treatment noted: 15 Gy SBRT to primary tumor, nephrectomy 4 weeks later. Serial blood draws occurred at baseline and 2 and 4 weeks post-SBRT. The patient's renal cell carcinoma had clear cell pathology. This sample comprised blood, obtained from a patient whose treatment included radiotherapy and nephrectomy. This clonotype originated in a man in his 60s with renal cell carcinoma. J is TRBJ2-3 and V is TRBV2; 9 bases agree with TRBD2. CDR3 DNA sequence: TGTGCCAGCAGTGGGGGGATACTAGCGGGCACAAGCACAGATACGCAGTATTTT. This translates into CASSGGILAGTSTDTQYF.